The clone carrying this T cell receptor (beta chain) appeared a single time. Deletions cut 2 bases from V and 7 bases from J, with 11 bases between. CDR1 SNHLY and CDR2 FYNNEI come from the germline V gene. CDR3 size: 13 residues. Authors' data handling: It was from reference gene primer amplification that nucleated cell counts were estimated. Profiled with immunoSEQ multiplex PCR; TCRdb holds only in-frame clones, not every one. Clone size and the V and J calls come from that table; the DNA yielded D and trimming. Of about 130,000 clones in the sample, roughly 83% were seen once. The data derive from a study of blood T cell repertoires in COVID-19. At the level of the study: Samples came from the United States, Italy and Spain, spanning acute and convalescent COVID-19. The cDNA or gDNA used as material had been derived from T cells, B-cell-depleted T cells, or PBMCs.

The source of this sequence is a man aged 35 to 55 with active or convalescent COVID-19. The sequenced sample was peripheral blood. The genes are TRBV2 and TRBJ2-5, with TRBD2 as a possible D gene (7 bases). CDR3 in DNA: TGTGCCAGCAGTGAAAATAGGGGGGGGACCCAGTACTTC. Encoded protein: CASSENRGGTQYF. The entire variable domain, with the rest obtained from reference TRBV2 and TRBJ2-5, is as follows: EPEVTQTPSHQVTQMGQEVILRCVPISNHLYFYWYRQILGQKVEFLVSFYNNEISEKSEIFDDQFSVERPDGSNFTLKIRSTKLEDSAMYFCASSENRGGTQYFGPGTRLLVL.